This T cell receptor (beta chain) was recorded in a study of T-cell reconstitution after alpha-beta-depleted transplantation in children. Per the germline V gene, CDR1 is MNHEY and CDR2 is SVGEGT. V shed 7 bases and J 6 bases; nucleotides not matched to a gene: 5. The CDR3 has 13 amino acids. Construction of the TCRbeta library involved unique molecular identifiers. In TCRdb, the PCR reads were re-called with MiXCR into one record per CDR3 protein. This table has approximately 490,000 distinct CDR3 sequences, approximately 12% appearing once. The chain joins TRBV6-2 or TRBV6-3 to TRBJ2-5, with TRBD2 matching over 10 bases. The source is a human donor who donated a stem cell graft to a child with combined immunodeficiency. The sequencing used PBMCs from the stem cell graft donor, collected from the stem cell graft. The CDR3: CASTLAGTKTQYF. Written as DNA, the CDR3 is TGTGCCAGCACACTAGCGGGGACGAAGACCCAGTACTTC.